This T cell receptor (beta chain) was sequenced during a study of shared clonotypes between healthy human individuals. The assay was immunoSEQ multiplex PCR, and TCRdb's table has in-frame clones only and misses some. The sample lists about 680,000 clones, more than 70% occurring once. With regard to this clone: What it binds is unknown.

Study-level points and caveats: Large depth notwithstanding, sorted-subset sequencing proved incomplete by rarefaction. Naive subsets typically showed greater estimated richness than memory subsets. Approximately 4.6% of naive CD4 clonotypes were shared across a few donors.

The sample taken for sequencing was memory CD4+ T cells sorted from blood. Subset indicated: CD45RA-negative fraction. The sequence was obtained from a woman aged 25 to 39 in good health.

The CDR3 DNA follows: TGTGCCAGCAGGAACTCCGGGACGGCGAACACTGAAGCTTTCTTT. It specifies CASRNSGTANTEAFF. The genes are TRBV28 and TRBJ1-1; D is possibly TRBD1 (5 bases). Trimming pared 6 bases from V and 1 base from J, leaving 15 bases between. This CDR3 region has 15 residues. The germline gives CDR1 MDHEN, CDR2 SYDVKM.